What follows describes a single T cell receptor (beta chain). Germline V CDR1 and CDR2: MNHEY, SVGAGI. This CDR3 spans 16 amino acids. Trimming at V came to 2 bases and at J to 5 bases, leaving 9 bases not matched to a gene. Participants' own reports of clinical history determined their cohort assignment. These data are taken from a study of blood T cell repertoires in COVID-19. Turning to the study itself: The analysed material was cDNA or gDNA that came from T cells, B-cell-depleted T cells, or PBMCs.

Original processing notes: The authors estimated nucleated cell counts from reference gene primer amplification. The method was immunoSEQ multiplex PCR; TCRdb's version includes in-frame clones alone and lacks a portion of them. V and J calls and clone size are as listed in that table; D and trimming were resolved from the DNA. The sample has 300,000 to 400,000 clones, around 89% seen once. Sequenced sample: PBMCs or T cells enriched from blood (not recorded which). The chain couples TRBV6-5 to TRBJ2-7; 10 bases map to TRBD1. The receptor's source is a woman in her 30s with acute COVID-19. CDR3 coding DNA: TGTGCCAGCAGTTACGTCCGAGGCGGGACAGGGGACGAGCAGTACTTC. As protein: CASSYVRGGTGDEQYF.